This TCR beta chain was retrieved from a study of response to subunit inactivated influenza vaccine. The length of the CDR3 is 14 residues. Losses at the gene ends were 3 bases for V and 3 bases for J; bases not matched to a gene: 4. From germline, CDR1 is LGHNA and CDR2 YSLEER. MiXCR, applied by TCRdb to the RT-PCR reads, yields one record per CDR3 protein. The table includes some 500,000 distinct CDR3 sequences, 10% to 15% detected once. The sequenced sample was PBMCs from blood, obtained more than 35 days after vaccination. The source is a man aged 50 to 59 who received an inactivated influenza vaccine. The chain couples TRBV4-3 to TRBJ1-2, with TRBD1 matching 7 bases. This chain's CDR3 is CASSQRQGYYGYTF. CDR3 DNA sequence: TGCGCCAGCAGCCAGCGACAGGGTTACTATGGCTACACCTTC.